These T cell receptor beta chains were read from a single sample in a study of persistence of HIV-infected CD4 T cells. Antigen specificity for these receptors is unknown. The repertoire was sequenced with immunoSEQ multiplex PCR; TCRdb's copy has only in-frame clones and lacks some. The sample records 35,000 to 45,000 clones, roughly 89% being singletons. The sample here was CD4+ T cells sorted from PBMCs after approximately 20-hour stimulation, taken from a patient who received antiretroviral therapy. The receptor set was obtained from an adult man with HIV who was CMV-seropositive. The conserved cysteine and the conserved F or W are not part of the CDR3 here.

j_gene,v_gene,CDR3aa
TRBJ1-2,TRBV6-1,ASSETGTYGYT
TRBJ2-7,TRBV20-1,SASLAPSSYEQY
TRBJ1-1,TRBV5-1,ASSWLTGKNTEAF
TRBJ1-5,TRBV14,ASSHRGNNQPQH
TRBJ2-5,TRBV25-1,ASSDSGNLQETQY
TRBJ1-3,TRBV14,ASSPMTVAGNTIY
TRBJ2-5,TRBV7-2,ASSYPPGTVRETQY
TRBJ1-4,TRBV6-5,ASSYSGSGNEKLF
TRBJ1-6,TRBV7-9,ASSSSGTGLNSPLH
TRBJ2-2,TRBV4-2,ASSQERLGPLETGELF
TRBJ1-4,TRBV30,AWSSDPAGEKLF
TRBJ2-3,TRBV7-4,ASSSPLWNTQY
TRBJ1-3,TRBV18,ASSPPVSGPGTIY
TRBJ1-1,TRBV19,ASSALRGSRNTEAF
TRBJ1-5,TRBV6-5,ASSWMYRSQH
TRBJ1-5,TRBV6-5,ASRQDRSSNQPQH
TRBJ1-1,TRBV2,ASSGGGTEAF
TRBJ1-2,TRBV20-1,SASQTLNYGYT
TRBJ1-6,TRBV5-1,ASSDRPSRESPLH
TRBJ2-7,TRBV30,AWSRPGTGGWGEQY
TRBJ2-1,TRBV19,ASTTGGTGRGNEQF
TRBJ2-5,TRBV11-3,ASSLQGETQY